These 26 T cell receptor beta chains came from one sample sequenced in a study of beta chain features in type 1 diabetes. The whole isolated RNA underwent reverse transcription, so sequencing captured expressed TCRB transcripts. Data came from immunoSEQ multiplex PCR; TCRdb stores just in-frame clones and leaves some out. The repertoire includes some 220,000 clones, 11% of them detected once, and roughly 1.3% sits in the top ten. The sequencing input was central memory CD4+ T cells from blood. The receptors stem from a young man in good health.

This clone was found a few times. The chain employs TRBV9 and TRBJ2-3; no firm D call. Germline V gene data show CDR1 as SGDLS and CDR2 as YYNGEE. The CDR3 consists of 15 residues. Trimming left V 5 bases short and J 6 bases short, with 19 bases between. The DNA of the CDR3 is TGTGCCAGCAGACCACAAGGTCGGGTTACGGATACGCAGTATTTT. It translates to CASRPQGRVTDTQYF.

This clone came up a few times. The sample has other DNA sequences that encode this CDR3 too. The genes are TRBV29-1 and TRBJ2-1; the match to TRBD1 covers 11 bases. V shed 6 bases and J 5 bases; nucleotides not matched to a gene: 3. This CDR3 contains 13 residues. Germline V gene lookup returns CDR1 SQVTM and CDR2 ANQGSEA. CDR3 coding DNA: TGCAGCGTGGGACAGGGGGGCCACAATGAGCAGTTCTTC. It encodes CSVGQGGHNEQFF.

CDR3 nucleotides: TGTGCCAGCAGCAACGGGGCTTTTCGAACGTATGGCTACACCTTC. Amino acid sequence: CASSNGAFRTYGYTF. V gene TRBV28 combines with J gene TRBJ1-2; the D gene is possibly TRBD1 (5 bases). Germline V gene lookup returns CDR1 MDHEN and CDR2 SYDVKM. This CDR3 is 15 amino acids long. V lost 6 bases and J 5 bases, leaving 19 bases between the germline ends.

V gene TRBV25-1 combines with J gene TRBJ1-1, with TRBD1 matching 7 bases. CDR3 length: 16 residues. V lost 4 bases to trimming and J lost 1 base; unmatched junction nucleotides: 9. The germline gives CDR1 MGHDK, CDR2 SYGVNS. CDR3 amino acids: CASSADRQTSNTEAFF. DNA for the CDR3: TGTGCCAGCAGTGCGGACAGGCAGACCTCGAACACTGAAGCTTTCTTT.

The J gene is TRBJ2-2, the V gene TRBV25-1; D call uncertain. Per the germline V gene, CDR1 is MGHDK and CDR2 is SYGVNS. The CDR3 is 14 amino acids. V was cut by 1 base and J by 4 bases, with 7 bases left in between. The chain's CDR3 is CASSESAFTGELFF. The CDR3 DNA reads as TGTGCCAGCAGTGAATCGGCCTTCACCGGGGAGCTGTTTTTT.

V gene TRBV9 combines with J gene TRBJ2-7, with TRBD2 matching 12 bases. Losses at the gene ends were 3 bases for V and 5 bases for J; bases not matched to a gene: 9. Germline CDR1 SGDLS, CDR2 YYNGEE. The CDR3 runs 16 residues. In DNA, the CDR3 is TGTGCCAGCAGCGATAGACTAGCGGGAGAGGCGGACGAGCAGTACTTC. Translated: CASSDRLAGEADEQYF.

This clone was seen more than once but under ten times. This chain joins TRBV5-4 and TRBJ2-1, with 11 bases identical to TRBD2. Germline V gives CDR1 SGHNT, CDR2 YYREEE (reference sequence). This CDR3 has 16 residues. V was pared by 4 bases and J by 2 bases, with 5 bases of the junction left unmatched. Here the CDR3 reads CASSGLAGGAYNEQFF. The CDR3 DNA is TGTGCCAGCAGCGGGTTAGCGGGAGGGGCCTACAATGAGCAGTTCTTC.

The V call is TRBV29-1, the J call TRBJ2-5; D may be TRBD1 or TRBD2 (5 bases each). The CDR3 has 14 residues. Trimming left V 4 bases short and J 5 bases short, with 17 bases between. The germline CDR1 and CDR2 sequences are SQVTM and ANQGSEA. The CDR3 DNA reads TGCAGCGTTGTGGGGACCACCACGACGGAGACCCAGTACTTC. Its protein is CSVVGTTTTETQYF.

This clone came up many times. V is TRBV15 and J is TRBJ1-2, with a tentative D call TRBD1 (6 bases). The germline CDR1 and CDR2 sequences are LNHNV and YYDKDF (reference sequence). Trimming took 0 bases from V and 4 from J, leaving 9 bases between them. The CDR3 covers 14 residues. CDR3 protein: CATSRDSDSYGYTF. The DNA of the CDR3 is TGTGCCACCAGCAGAGACTCGGACAGCTATGGCTACACCTTC.

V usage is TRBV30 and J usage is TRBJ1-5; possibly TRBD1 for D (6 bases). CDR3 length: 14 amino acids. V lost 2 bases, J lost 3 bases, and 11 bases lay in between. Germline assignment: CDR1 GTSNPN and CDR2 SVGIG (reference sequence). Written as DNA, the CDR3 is TGTGCCTGGAGTTCCGGGACACTCAATCAGCCCCAGCATTTT. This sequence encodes CAWSSGTLNQPQHF.

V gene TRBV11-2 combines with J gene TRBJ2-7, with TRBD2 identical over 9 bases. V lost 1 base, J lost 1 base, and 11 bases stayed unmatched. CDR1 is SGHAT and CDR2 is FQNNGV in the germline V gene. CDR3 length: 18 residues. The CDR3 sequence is CASSLGIGAGGLSYEQYF. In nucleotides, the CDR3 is TGTGCCAGCAGCTTAGGGATTGGAGCGGGAGGCCTTTCCTACGAGCAGTACTTC.

Here the CDR3 DNA reads TGTGCCAGCAGCTCCAGACAGGGCGTATCCACAGATACGCAGTATTTT. Encoded protein: CASSSRQGVSTDTQYF. The chain couples TRBV7-9 to TRBJ2-3, with 7 bases identical to TRBD1. V lost 4 bases to trimming and J lost 2 bases; unmatched junction nucleotides: 9. The CDR3 is made up of 16 amino acids. Germline assignment: CDR1 SEHNR and CDR2 FQNEAQ (reference sequence).

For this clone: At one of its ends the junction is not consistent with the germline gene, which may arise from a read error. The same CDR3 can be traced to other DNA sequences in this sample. CDR3 nucleotides: TGTGCCAGCAGTGAATTAGGCAGGGGGGTCCATCAAGAGACTCAGTACTTC. As protein: CASSELGRGVHQETQYF. This chain links TRBV25-1 with TRBJ2-5, with D tentatively TRBD1 (7 bases). The CDR3 is 17 amino acids. CDR1 is MGHDK, CDR2 SYGVNS, per germline. Filled out from reference TRBV25-1 and TRBJ2-5, the complete variable domain reads EADIYQTPRYLVIGTGKKITLECSQTMGHDKMYWYQQDPGMELHLIHYSYGVNSTEKGDLSSESTVSRIRTEHFPLTLESARPSHTSQYLCASSELGRGVHQETQYFGPGTRLLVL.

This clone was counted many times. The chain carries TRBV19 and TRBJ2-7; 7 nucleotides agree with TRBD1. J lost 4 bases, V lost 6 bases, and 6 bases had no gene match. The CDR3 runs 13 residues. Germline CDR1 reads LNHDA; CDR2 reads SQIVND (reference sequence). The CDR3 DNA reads TGTGCCAGTAGCGACACACAGGGGTACGAGCAGTACTTC. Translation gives CASSDTQGYEQYF.

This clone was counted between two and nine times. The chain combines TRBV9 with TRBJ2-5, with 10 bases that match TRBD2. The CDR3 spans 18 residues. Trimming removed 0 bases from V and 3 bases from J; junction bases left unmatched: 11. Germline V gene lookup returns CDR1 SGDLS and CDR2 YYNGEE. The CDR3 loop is CASSVAPAGGPWEETQYF. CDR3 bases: TGTGCCAGCAGCGTAGCGCCAGCGGGAGGGCCGTGGGAAGAGACCCAGTACTTC.

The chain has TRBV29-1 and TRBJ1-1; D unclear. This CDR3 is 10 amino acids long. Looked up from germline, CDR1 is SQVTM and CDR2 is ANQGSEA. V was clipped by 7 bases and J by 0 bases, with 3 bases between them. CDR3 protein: CSAMNTEAFF. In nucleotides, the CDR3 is TGCAGCGCCATGAACACTGAAGCTTTCTTT.

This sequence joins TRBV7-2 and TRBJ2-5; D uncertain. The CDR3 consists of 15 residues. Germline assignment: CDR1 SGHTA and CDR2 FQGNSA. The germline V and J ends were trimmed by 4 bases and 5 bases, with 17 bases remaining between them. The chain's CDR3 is CASSSPAGVRETQYF. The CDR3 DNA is TGTGCCAGCAGCTCCCCGGCCGGAGTTCGCGAGACCCAGTACTTC.

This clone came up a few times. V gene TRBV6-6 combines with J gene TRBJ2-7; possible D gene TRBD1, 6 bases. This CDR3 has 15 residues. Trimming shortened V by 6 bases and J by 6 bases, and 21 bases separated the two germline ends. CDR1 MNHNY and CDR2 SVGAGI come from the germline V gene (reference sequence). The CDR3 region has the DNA TGTGCCAGCAGCAAAGAGGGGGACCTTGCGGTCGAGCAGTACTTC. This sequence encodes CASSKEGDLAVEQYF.

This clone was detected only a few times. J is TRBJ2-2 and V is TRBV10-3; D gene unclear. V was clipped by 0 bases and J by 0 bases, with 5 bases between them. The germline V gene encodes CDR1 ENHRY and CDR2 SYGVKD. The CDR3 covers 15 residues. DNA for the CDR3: TGTGCCATCAGTGAGTCGGTAGCGAACACCGGGGAGCTGTTTTTT. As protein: CAISESVANTGELFF.

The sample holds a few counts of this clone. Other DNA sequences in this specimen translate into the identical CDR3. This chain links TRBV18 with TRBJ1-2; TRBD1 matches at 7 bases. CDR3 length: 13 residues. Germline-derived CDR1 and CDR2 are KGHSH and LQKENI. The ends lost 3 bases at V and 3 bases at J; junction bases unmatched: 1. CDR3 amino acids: CASSPGTDYGYTF. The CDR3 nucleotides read TGTGCCAGCTCACCCGGGACAGACTATGGCTACACCTTC. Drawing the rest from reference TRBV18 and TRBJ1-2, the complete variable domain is NAGVMQNPRHLVRRRGQEARLRCSPMKGHSHVYWYRQLPEEGLKFMVYLQKENIIDESGMPKERFSAEFPKEGPSILRIQQVVRGDSAAYFCASSPGTDYGYTFGSGTRLTVV.

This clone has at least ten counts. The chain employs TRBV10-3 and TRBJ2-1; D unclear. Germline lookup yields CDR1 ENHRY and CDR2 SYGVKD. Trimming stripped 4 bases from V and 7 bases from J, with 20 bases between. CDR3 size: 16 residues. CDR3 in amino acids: CAISVPKMGSGNEQFF. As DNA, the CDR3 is TGTGCCATCAGTGTCCCCAAAATGGGCTCTGGGAATGAGCAGTTCTTC.

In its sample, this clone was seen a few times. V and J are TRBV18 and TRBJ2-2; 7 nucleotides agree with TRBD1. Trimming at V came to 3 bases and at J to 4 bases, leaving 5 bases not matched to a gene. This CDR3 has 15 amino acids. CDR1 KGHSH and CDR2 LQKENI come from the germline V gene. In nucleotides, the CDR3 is TGTGCCAGCTCACCCGACAGGGCTACCACCGGGGAGCTGTTTTTT. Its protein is CASSPDRATTGELFF.

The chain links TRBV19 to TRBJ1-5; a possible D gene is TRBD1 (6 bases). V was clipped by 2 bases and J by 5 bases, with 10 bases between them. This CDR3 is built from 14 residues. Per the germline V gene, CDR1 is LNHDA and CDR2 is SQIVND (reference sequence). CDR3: CASSISGVDQPQHF. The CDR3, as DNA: TGTGCCAGTAGTATATCAGGGGTTGATCAGCCCCAGCATTTT.

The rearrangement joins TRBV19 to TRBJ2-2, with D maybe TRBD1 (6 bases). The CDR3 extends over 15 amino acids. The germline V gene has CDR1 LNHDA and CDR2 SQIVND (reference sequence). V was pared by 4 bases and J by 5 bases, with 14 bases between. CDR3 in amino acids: CASSSRDTETGELFF. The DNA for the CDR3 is TGTGCCAGTAGTAGCCGGGACACGGAAACCGGGGAGCTGTTTTTT.

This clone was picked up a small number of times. The DNA for the CDR3 is TGCGCCAGCAGCTTCCCGACAGATACGCAGTATTTT. This codes for CASSFPTDTQYF. This sequence joins TRBV5-1 and TRBJ2-3, with D uncertain. The CDR3 sequence is 12 residues long. Germline CDR1 is SGHRS and CDR2 is YFSETQ. The ends were cut back, 2 bases at V and 3 bases at J, with 4 bases in the middle.

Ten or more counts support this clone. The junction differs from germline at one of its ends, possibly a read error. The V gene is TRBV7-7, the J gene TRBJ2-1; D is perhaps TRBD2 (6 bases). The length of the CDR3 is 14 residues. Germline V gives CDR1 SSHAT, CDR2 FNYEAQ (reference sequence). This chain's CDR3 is CASSLAATYNEQFF. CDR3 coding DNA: TGTGCTAGCAGCTTAGCGGCAACCTACAATGAGCAGTTCTTC.